This T cell receptor beta chain is drawn from a study of OX40 agonist ivuxolimab in advanced cancers. Study in general: Patients in dose escalation had liver, melanoma, kidney or head and neck cancers. Patients were roughly 81% male with ages roughly 23 to 85, mean approximately 55.

Profiling relied on immunoSEQ multiplex PCR, and the TCRdb table lists in-frame clones only, not all of them. The profile shows about 79,000 clones, approximately 85% of them singletons. Germline CDR1 is MNHEY and CDR2 is SMNVEV (reference sequence). V lost 5 bases, J lost 5 bases, and 10 bases lay in between. This CDR3 has 13 residues. Study-wide results and caveats: It was also the case that some nonresponders had low normalized T-cell clonal expansion.

Comment on this clone: The antigen is unknown.

The rearrangement links TRBV27 to TRBJ2-1; D may be TRBD1 (6 bases). Material: CD4+ or CD8+ T cells sorted from blood, obtained in a trial of the OX40 agonist ivuxolimab. This clonotype was obtained from an adult with an advanced solid tumor such as melanoma, head and neck, liver or kidney cancer. The CDR3 protein is CASSMDRNNEQFF. The CDR3 nucleotides read TGTGCCAGCAGTATGGACAGAAACAATGAGCAGTTCTTC.